This TCR beta chain was documented in a study of beta chain features in type 1 diabetes. This clone turned up a few times. Central memory, naive, regulatory and stem cell-like memory CD4+ cells were sorted by CD45RO/CCR7/CD25/CD127/CD95/CD27. Germline-derived CDR1 and CDR2 are SGDLS and YYNGEE. Between the trimmed V and J ends, which lost 2 bases and 4 bases, there was a span of 10 bases. The CDR3 contains 13 residues. Sequenced material consisted of expressed TCRB transcripts (all of the isolated RNA was reverse transcribed). Only in-frame clones appear in the TCRdb table, and some are missing; sequencing was by immunoSEQ multiplex PCR. This sample carries roughly 300,000 clones, 6.5% to 10% of them seen once, and the ten largest clones take around 0.45%.

The sequence came from a young woman in good health. The sequencing input was central memory CD4+ T cells from blood. J is TRBJ2-7 and V is TRBV9, with no clear D. CDR3 bases: TGTGCCAGCAGCGTTTCGGAAGATTACGAGCAGTACTTC. It yields the protein CASSVSEDYEQYF.